This T cell receptor beta chain was identified in a study of blood T cells in healthy people across ages. This CDR3 is 16 amino acids long. J lost 7 bases, V lost 6 bases, and 17 bases had no gene match. Looked up from germline, CDR1 is SNHLY and CDR2 is FYNNEI. A sample-barcoded 5' primer and a J-beta primer mix were used in a second PCR of roughly 6 to 11 cycles. One entry per CDR3 protein, called by TCRdb with MiXCR from the 5' RACE reads. The table shows fewer than 1,000,000 distinct CDR3 sequences, with around 50% occurring only once. Each of the donors had 9 to 10 milliliters of peripheral blood drawn into EDTA-treated Vacutainer tubes.

The chain is built from TRBV2 and TRBJ2-7; 8 bases match TRBD1. The receptor comes from a man older than 75 in good health. The specimen sequenced was blood. CDR3 residues: CASSAPGQVSYNEQYF. Written as DNA, the CDR3 is TGTGCCAGCAGCGCACCGGGACAGGTCTCCTACAATGAGCAGTACTTC.